A single sample is the source of the 12 T cell receptor beta chains below, sequenced in a study of blood T cell repertoires in COVID-19. Method: immunoSEQ multiplex PCR; TCRdb's copy keeps in-frame clones and lacks some. The data hold about 91,000 clones, with 70% to 90% observed a single time. Sequencing used peripheral blood. The receptors shown here come from a man in his 70s with acute or convalescent COVID-19.

V usage is TRBV5-1 and J usage is TRBJ1-2, with 7 bases lining up with TRBD1. The CDR3 consists of 16 residues. Germline CDR1 reads SGHRS; CDR2 reads YFSETQ. V gave up 4 bases and J gave up 5 bases; unmatched junction bases: 14. CDR3 protein: CASSNNRGQGGYGYTF. CDR3 bases: TGCGCCAGCAGCAATAATCGGGGCCAGGGGGGATATGGCTACACCTTC.

The J gene is TRBJ1-1, the V gene TRBV9; D is perhaps TRBD1 (5 bases). Germline loops: CDR1 SGDLS, CDR2 YYNGEE. Trimming left V 4 bases short and J 5 bases short, with 9 bases between. The CDR3 runs 12 residues. The CDR3: CASSTPGTEAFF. Written as DNA, the CDR3 is TGTGCCAGCAGCACGCCAGGGACTGAAGCTTTCTTT. Complete variable domain (other parts from reference TRBV9 and TRBJ1-1): DSGVTQTPKHLITATGQRVTLRCSPRSGDLSVYWYQQSLDQGLQFLIQYYNGEERAKGNILERFSAQQFPDLHSELNLSSLELGDSALYFCASSTPGTEAFFGQGTRLTVV.

On this clone itself: The sample has other DNA sequences that encode this CDR3 too. The CDR3 coding sequence is TGTGCCAGCAGCCCAGGGGGGTATGGCTACACCTTC. This gives the protein CASSPGGYGYTF. The J gene is TRBJ1-2, the V gene TRBV4-2; 7 bases align to TRBD1. CDR3 length: 12 residues. V lost 4 bases and J lost 5; bases outside the gene matches: 1. The germline V gene has CDR1 LGHNA and CDR2 YNFKEQ.

The V and J genes are TRBV11-2 and TRBJ1-2; a weak D match, TRBD1 (5 bases). CDR3 length equals 13 residues. Germline assignment: CDR1 SGHAT and CDR2 FQNNGV. Deletions cut 5 bases from V and 0 bases from J, with 7 bases between. The CDR3 protein is CASSRGANYGYTF. In DNA form, the CDR3 reads TGTGCCAGCAGCCGGGGGGCTAACTATGGCTACACCTTC.

This clone was counted between two and nine times. This chain connects TRBV2 to TRBJ2-5, with D perhaps TRBD2 (5 bases). Deletions cut 3 bases from V and 1 base from J, with 18 bases between. CDR3 length: 17 residues. The germline CDR1 and CDR2 sequences are SNHLY and FYNNEI. CDR3 loop: CASSDPEGRRGQETQYF. The CDR3 DNA is TGTGCCAGCAGTGACCCGGAAGGGCGTCGGGGCCAAGAGACCCAGTACTTC.

The V gene is TRBV5-4, the J gene TRBJ2-5; D may be TRBD2 (7 bases). V was shortened by 4 bases and J by 5 bases, with 21 bases between the two germline ends. The CDR3 has 16 amino acids. Germline CDR1 and CDR2: SGHNT and YYREEE (reference sequence). CDR3 coding DNA: TGTGCCAGCAGCCGACTAGTAGGGGGGGCTCGGGAGACCCAGTACTTC. It codes for CASSRLVGGARETQYF.

The count of this clone is one. The V call is TRBV30, the J call TRBJ2-7; 7 nucleotides line up with TRBD2. The junction had 2 bases not matched to a gene; V was cut back by 0 bases and J by 0 bases. CDR1 and CDR2 from the germline V gene are GTSNPN and SVGIG (reference sequence). The CDR3 consists of 14 residues. The CDR3 region has the DNA TGTGCCTGGAGTGTGGGGGGGGGCTCCTACGAGCAGTACTTC. Translating it yields CAWSVGGGSYEQYF.

This clone has only one observation. The chain has TRBV5-5 and TRBJ2-1, with TRBD1 as a possible D gene (6 bases). The CDR3 contains 14 residues. V lost 2 bases to trimming and J lost 9 bases, with 15 bases between them. Germline V lookup: CDR1 SGHKS, CDR2 YYEKEE (reference sequence). The CDR3 region has the DNA TGTGCCAGCAGCTTTCAGGGGTTGGTGGGTGAGCAGTTCTTC. Encoded protein: CASSFQGLVGEQFF. Looking up the rest from reference TRBV5-5 and TRBJ2-1 gives the full variable domain: DAGVTQSPTHLIKTRGQQVTLRCSPISGHKSVSWYQQVLGQGPQFIFQYYEKEERGRGNFPDRFSARQFPNYSSELNVNALLLGDSALYLCASSFQGLVGEQFFGPGTRLTVL.

The table lists this clone with a few counts. The gene calls are TRBV3-1 (or the pseudogene TRBV3-2) and TRBJ2-1; 8 nucleotides align to TRBD2. The V segment lost 3 bases and the J segment 6 bases; nucleotides outside the gene matches: 7. The CDR3 runs 15 residues. The germline CDR1 and CDR2 sequences are LGHDT and YNNKEL (reference sequence). CDR3 in DNA: TGTGCCAGCAGCCACGGGGGGGCCGGGGGCAATGAGCAGTTCTTC. This codes for CASSHGGAGGNEQFF.

This chain links TRBV5-1 with TRBJ2-1, with TRBD2 matching 10 bases. Germline V gene sequence: CDR1 SGHRS, CDR2 YFSETQ. The CDR3 consists of 15 residues. V lost 0 bases, J lost 9 bases, and 6 bases stayed unmatched. The chain's CDR3 is CASSLDGTSDSEQFF. CDR3 DNA: TGCGCCAGCAGCTTGGATGGGACTAGCGATAGTGAGCAGTTCTTC.

This clone was counted only a few times. The chain couples TRBV7-9 to TRBJ1-2, with 9 bases lining up with TRBD1. Germline lookup yields CDR1 SEHNR and CDR2 FQNEAQ (reference sequence). The trim removed 1 base at V and 7 bases at J, leaving 16 bases unmatched. CDR3 size: 18 residues. The CDR3 nucleotides read TGTGCCAGCAGCTTAGGACAACTTCCGGGACAGGGTGGGTTTGGCTACACCTTC. Amino acid sequence: CASSLGQLPGQGGFGYTF.

The rearrangement joins TRBV6-5 to TRBJ1-2, with TRBD1 matching over 7 bases. J gave up 3 bases and V 5 bases, and 6 bases lay outside the gene matches. There are 14 residues in the CDR3. Germline CDR1 is MNHEY and CDR2 is SVGAGI. CDR3 DNA: TGTGCCAGCAGTCGAGGGGGCACCTACTATGGCTACACCTTC. Its translation: CASSRGGTYYGYTF.